The clone carrying this TCR beta chain has just one count. No antigen is known for it. Produced via immunoSEQ multiplex PCR; TCRdb's table is partial and in-frame only. Of about 29,000 clones listed, roughly 86% are singletons. This sample stems from a study of PD-L1 blockade in urothelial cancer. Study background: Patients initiated atezolizumab around 2014 at 1,200 mg intravenously every 3 weeks. In the patient group, most of the roughly 30 were males with bladder-origin urothelial cancer. Study-level results: At the 3-week point, tumor-associated blood clones expanded more in durable-benefit patients.

Patients were diagnosed with urothelial carcinoma, either locally advanced or metastatic. The CDR3 totals 13 residues. Unmatched junction bases numbered 7, after V lost 7 bases and J lost 3 bases. CDR1 is SGDLS, CDR2 YYNGEE, per germline. The source of this sequence is a man in his fifties with urothelial cancer. This specimen was PBMCs, taken around atezolizumab (anti-PD-L1) treatment. The chain uses TRBV9 and TRBJ2-7; 7 bases agree with TRBD2. CDR3 coding DNA: TGTGCCAGCGGCCTGGGCGGGAGCTACGAGCAGTACTTC. Its translation: CASGLGGSYEQYF.